The rows below give T cell receptor beta chains drawn from one sample of a study of blood T cell repertoires in COVID-19. Produced via immunoSEQ multiplex PCR; TCRdb's table is partial and in-frame only. This table has about 400,000 clones, around nine tenths appearing once. Material: PBMCs or T cells enriched from blood (not recorded which). The source of these receptors is a woman aged 30 to 39 who had recovered from COVID-19. Each CDR3 is given with its conserved first and last residue. The D gene is left open where the match is weak. Rows may omit the clone size; those that give it use once, few, many or a size class.

d_call	clone_size	v_call	j_call	cdr3_aa	cdr3_nt
-	few	TRBV11-2	TRBJ1-1	CASRPSIRGGGGEAFF	TGTGCCAGCAGGCCATCAATTAGGGGGGGCGGAGGTGAAGCTTTCTTT
-	-	TRBV7-9	TRBJ2-2	CASSPPTLDWSTGELFF	TGTGCCAGCAGCCCCCCGACACTGGACTGGTCCACCGGGGAGCTGTTTTTT
TRBD2	once	TRBV19	TRBJ2-7	CASSNAGGTYEQYF	TGTGCCAGTAGTAATGCGGGGGGGACCTACGAGCAGTACTTC
-	-	TRBV30	TRBJ1-2	CAWSTWRTNYGYTF	TGTGCCTGGAGTACGTGGAGAACTAACTATGGCTACACCTTC
-	-	TRBV20-1	TRBJ1-2	CSAATGDFYTF	TGCAGTGCCGCAACCGGGGATTTCTACACCTTC
-	-	TRBV12-5	TRBJ1-1	CATLKNTEAFF	TGTGCTACCCTAAAAAACACTGAAGCTTTCTTT
-	-	TRBV10-3	TRBJ1-1	CAISESGVSAAFF	TGTGCCATCAGTGAGTCGGGAGTATCTGCAGCTTTCTTT
-	-	TRBV5-1	TRBJ2-7	CASSPSQERYEQYF	TGCGCCAGCAGCCCCTCGCAGGAACGGTACGAGCAGTACTTC
-	-	TRBV7-2	TRBJ2-3	CASSQADTQYF	TGTGCCAGCAGCCAGGCAGATACGCAGTATTTT
-	-	TRBV2	TRBJ1-1	CASSAPRRGEMNTEAFF	TGTGCCAGCAGTGCCCCCCGTCGGGGGGAAATGAACACTGAAGCTTTCTTT
-	-	TRBV19	TRBJ1-6	CASRRWKGQSPLHF	TGTGCCAGTCGGCGCTGGAAGGGACAATCACCCCTCCACTTT
-	-	TRBV3-1/TRBV3-2	TRBJ2-3	CASSQGRTGDTQYF	TGTGCCAGCAGCCAAGGCCGAACGGGAGATACGCAGTATTTT
TRBD1	-	TRBV27	TRBJ1-4	CASGNKGALEKLFF	TGTGCCAGCGGGAATAAGGGGGCGTTGGAAAAACTGTTTTTT
TRBD1	-	TRBV7-2	TRBJ2-1	CASSTTGGSYNEQFF	TGTGCCAGCAGCACCACAGGGGGCTCGTACAATGAGCAGTTCTTC
-	-	TRBV5-1	TRBJ2-5	CASSRGGPETQYF	TGCGCCAGCAGCAGGGGGGGGCCCGAGACCCAGTACTTC
TRBD1	-	TRBV18	TRBJ2-5	CASSLGTAEETQYF	TGTGCCAGCTCACTAGGGACAGCAGAAGAGACCCAGTACTTC
-	-	TRBV30	TRBJ1-3	CAWSRDNHIYF	TGTGCCTGGAGTAGGGACAATCACATATATTTT
-	-	TRBV27	TRBJ2-3	CASSLYGIDTQYF	TGTGCCAGCAGTTTATATGGCATAGATACGCAGTATTTT
-	-	TRBV27	TRBJ2-7	CASSRSAYEQYF	TGTGCCAGCAGCCGCTCGGCCTACGAGCAGTACTTC
-	-	TRBV5-1	TRBJ2-1	CASSLAAGVTIGSEQFF	TGCGCCAGCAGCTTGGCCGCAGGGGTCACAATCGGCAGTGAGCAGTTCTTC
-	-	TRBV30	TRBJ1-2	CAWGEGGANIYGYTF	TGTGCCTGGGGGGAAGGAGGGGCGAACATCTATGGCTACACCTTC
-	-	TRBV28	TRBJ1-5	CASSPGGGGFQPQHF	TGTGCCAGCAGCCCGGGGGGAGGGGGATTTCAGCCCCAGCATTTT
-	-	TRBV27	TRBJ1-3	CASSLSISGNTIYF	TGTGCCAGCAGTTTGAGTATCTCTGGAAACACCATATATTTT
TRBD1	-	TRBV15	TRBJ1-6	CATSLGTGFSPLHF	TGTGCCACCAGCCTCGGGACAGGTTTTTCACCCCTCCACTTT
TRBD1	many	TRBV6-2/TRBV6-3	TRBJ1-2	CASSDTGTGLTF	TGTGCCAGCAGCGACACCGGGACAGGGCTCACCTTC
TRBD1	-	TRBV28	TRBJ1-6	CASSFRDREVGHLHF	TGTGCCAGCAGTTTCAGGGACAGGGAAGTGGGACACCTCCACTTT
-	-	TRBV28	TRBJ1-1	CASRGARAFF	TGTGCCTCCCGGGGGGCACGAGCTTTCTTT
TRBD2	-	TRBV19	TRBJ2-1	CASSITSGIPEYNEQFF	TGTGCCAGTAGTATTACTAGCGGGATCCCGGAGTACAATGAGCAGTTCTTC
-	-	TRBV14	TRBJ2-2	CASSQKPYGELFF	TGTGCCAGCAGCCAAAAGCCCTACGGGGAGCTGTTTTTT
-	-	TRBV5-1	TRBJ1-5	CASSFDGAWSQPQHF	TGCGCCAGCAGCTTCGATGGGGCGTGGAGTCAGCCCCAGCATTTT
TRBD1	once	TRBV6-5	TRBJ2-1	CASSPTGQGYNEQFF	TGTGCCAGCAGTCCGACGGGACAGGGCTACAATGAGCAGTTCTTC
-	-	TRBV9	TRBJ2-6	CASSVGASGANVLTF	TGTGCCAGCAGCGTAGGGGCCTCTGGGGCCAACGTCCTGACTTTC
-	-	TRBV10-1	TRBJ2-3	CASSGQGNADTQYF	TGCGCCAGCAGTGGGCAGGGTAACGCAGATACGCAGTATTTT
TRBD1	few	TRBV19	TRBJ2-3	CASTDHPGGTDTQYF	TGTGCCAGTACGGACCACCCAGGGGGAACAGATACGCAGTATTTT
TRBD2	-	TRBV6-2/TRBV6-3	TRBJ2-7	CASSYYAGVPYEQYF	TGTGCCAGCAGTTACTATGCGGGAGTCCCCTACGAGCAGTACTTC
-	-	TRBV19	TRBJ1-1	CASIRDTEAFF	TGTGCCAGTATCCGGGACACTGAAGCTTTCTTT
-	-	TRBV11-2	TRBJ2-3	CASSSRGGTGADTQYF	TGTGCCAGCAGCTCAAGGGGGGGGACAGGAGCAGATACGCAGTATTTT
-	-	TRBV19	TRBJ1-6	CASSISFDGVLSPLHF	TGTGCCAGTAGTATTAGTTTTGACGGGGTACTATCACCCCTCCACTTT
TRBD2	-	TRBV29-1	TRBJ2-3	CSTSEAGVGTQYF	TGCAGTACGTCAGAAGCGGGAGTGGGTACGCAGTATTTT
-	-	TRBV2	TRBJ2-2	CASRDTGTGELFF	TGTGCCAGCAGAGATACAGGGACCGGGGAGCTGTTTTTT
-	-	TRBV6-5	TRBJ1-4	CASNSGGRRNEKLFF	TGTGCCAGCAACTCCGGGGGGAGGCGGAATGAAAAACTGTTTTTT